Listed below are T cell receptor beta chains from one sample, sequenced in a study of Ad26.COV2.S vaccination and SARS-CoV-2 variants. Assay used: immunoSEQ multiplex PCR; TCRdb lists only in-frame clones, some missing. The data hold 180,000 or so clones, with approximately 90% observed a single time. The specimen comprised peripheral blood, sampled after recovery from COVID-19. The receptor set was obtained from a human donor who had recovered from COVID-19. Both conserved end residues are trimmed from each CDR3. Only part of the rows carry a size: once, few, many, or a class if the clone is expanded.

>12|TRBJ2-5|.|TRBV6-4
ASSGGGRMQTQY
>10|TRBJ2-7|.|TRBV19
ASSTTGTEQY
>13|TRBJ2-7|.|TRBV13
ASSLEGPGGYEQY
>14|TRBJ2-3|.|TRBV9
ASSATSGVSTDTQY
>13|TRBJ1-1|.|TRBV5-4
ASSLRGTLNTEAF
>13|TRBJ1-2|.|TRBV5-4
ASSLAREGRGGYT
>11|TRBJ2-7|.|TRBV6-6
AIALRPDYEQY
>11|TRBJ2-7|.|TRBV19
ASSPRGSYEQY
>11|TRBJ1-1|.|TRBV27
ASSYGQNTEAF
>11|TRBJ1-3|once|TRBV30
ASGRDSGNTIY
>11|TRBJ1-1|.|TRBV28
ASSRDRGTEAF
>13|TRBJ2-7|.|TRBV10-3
AISEVRTGPYEQY
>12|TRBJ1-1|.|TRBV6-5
ASTGPGMNTEAF
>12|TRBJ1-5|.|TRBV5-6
ASSADRGRQPQH
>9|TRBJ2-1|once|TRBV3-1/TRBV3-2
ASSGGNEQF
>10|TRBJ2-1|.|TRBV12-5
ASGVGYHEQF
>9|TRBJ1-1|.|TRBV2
ASSDYTEAF
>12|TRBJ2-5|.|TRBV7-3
ASSPGQLGETQY
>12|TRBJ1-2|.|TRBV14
ASWLGIPGGGYT
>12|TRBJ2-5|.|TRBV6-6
ASSIGVARETQY
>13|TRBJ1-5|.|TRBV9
ASSGPGQGNQPQH
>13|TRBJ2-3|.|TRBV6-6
ASSSLMASTDTQY
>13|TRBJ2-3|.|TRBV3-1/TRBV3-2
ASSQATGAGDTQY
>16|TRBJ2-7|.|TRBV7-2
ASSLVGELEGPLDEQY
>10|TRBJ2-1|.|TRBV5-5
ASSLGGYEQF
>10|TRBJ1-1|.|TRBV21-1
AQGKGRTEAF
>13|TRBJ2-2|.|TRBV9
ASSPRSAGTGELF
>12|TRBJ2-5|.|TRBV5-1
ASSLQGDRETQY
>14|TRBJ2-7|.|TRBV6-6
ASSYSIRGESYEQY
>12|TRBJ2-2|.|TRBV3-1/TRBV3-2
ASNRAAATGELF
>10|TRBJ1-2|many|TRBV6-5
ASSRTGEGYT
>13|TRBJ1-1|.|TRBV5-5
ASSFAGARNTEAF
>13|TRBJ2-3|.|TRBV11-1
ASSKDRGRTDTQY
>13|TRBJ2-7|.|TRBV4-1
ASSQASGQGYEQY
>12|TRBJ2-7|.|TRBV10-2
ASRDPGAEYEQY
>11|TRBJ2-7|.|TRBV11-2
ASSQDRGHEQY
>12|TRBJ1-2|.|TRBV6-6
ASSYEGGGDGYT
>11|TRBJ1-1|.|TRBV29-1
SVDRRWGTEAF
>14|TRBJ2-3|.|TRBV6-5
ASSYSSGEPTDTQY
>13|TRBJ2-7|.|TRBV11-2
ASSFERGQTYEQY
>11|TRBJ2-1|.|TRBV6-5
ASRTSGTNEQF
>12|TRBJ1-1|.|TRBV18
ASSPSGVNTEAF
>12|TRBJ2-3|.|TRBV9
ASSGTTRTDTQY
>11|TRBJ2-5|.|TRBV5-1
ASSGGSQETQY
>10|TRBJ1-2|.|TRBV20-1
SASGSRTGYT
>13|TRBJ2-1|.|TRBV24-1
ATSDPLDRYNEQF
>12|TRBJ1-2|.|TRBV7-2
ASSLVYRDKGYT
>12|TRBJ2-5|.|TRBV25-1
ASSHSGGRETQY
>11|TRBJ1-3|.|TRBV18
ASTRTSGNTIY
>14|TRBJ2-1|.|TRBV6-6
ASSPPTGAKGNEQF
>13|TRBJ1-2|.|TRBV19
ASSSPGRRNYGYT
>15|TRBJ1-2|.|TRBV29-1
SVWDWDRGRSNYGYT
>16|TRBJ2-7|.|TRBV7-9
ASSPRRDSGVGSYEQY